One and the same sample provided the 20 T cell receptor beta chains below, sequenced in a study of CD8+CD57+ T cells in acquired aplastic anemia. Genomic DNA constituted the template upon which TCR beta VDJ and CDR3 profiling was performed. TCRdb processed the reads anew with MiXCR; each CDR3 protein has one entry. The sample records 150,000 to 200,000 distinct CDR3 sequences, less than 60% being singletons. Patients who underwent sequencing had shown CD8+CD57+ cell expansion by flow cytometry. Input material: sorted CD4+, CD8+, or CD8+CD57+ T cells (not recorded which) from PBMCs. The receptors come from a human donor with aplastic anemia.

This clonotype was counted a few times. V and J are TRBV30 and TRBJ1-4; D is uncertain. The CDR3 loop spans 17 amino acids. Germline-derived CDR1 and CDR2 are GTSNPN and SVGIG (reference sequence). V lost 0 bases, J lost 2 bases, and 16 bases lay in between. The CDR3 DNA sequence: TGTGCCTGGAGTGTTCGTACTTCTGCCTCCACTAATGAAAAACTGTTTTTT. This translates into CAWSVRTSASTNEKLFF.

Ten or more counts support this clonotype. J is TRBJ2-3 and V is TRBV12-5; D gene unclear. Per germline, CDR1 LGHNT and CDR2 FRNRAP. The ends were cut back, 0 bases at V and 8 bases at J, with 6 bases in the middle. This CDR3 is built from 12 residues. The CDR3 nucleotides are TGTGCTAGTGGTTTGGTACCGGGTACGCAGTATTTT. Encoded protein: CASGLVPGTQYF. Together with reference TRBV12-5 and TRBJ2-3, the CDR3 gives the full variable domain: DARVTQTPRHKVTEMGQEVTMRCQPILGHNTVFWYRQTMMQGLELLAYFRNRAPLDDSGMPKDRFSAEMPDATLATLKIQPSEPRDSAVYFCASGLVPGTQYFGPGTRLTVL.

The chain recombines TRBV2 with TRBJ1-1; D is unresolved. The V end was cut by 6 bases, the J end by 0 bases, with 8 bases between. The CDR3 has 13 amino acids. Germline CDR1 SNHLY, CDR2 FYNNEI. Written as DNA, the CDR3 is TGTGCCAGCAGCGCGAATTTGAACACTGAAGCTTTCTTT. Its translation is CASSANLNTEAFF.

V is TRBV29-1 and J is TRBJ1-1; 7 nucleotides agree with TRBD1. The CDR3 runs to 15 residues. Germline CDR1 SQVTM, CDR2 ANQGSEA. Trimming took 6 bases from V and 4 from J; bases not matched to a gene: 14. The CDR3: CSVPVVRQGGTEAFF. The CDR3 region has the DNA TGCAGCGTCCCTGTAGTACGACAGGGAGGCACTGAAGCTTTCTTT.

The rearrangement links TRBV7-3 to TRBJ2-1; D is unresolved. The CDR3 has 13 amino acids. CDR1 SGHTA and CDR2 FQGTGA come from the germline V gene. The V and J ends lost 3 bases and 4 bases respectively, with 7 bases between them. CDR3 region: CASSLNRYNEQFF. The CDR3 DNA sequence: TGTGCCAGCAGCTTGAACAGATACAATGAGCAGTTCTTC.

The J gene is TRBJ1-2, the V gene TRBV25-1; D gene unclear. V shed 4 bases and J shed 0 bases, with 15 bases lying between them. CDR1 and CDR2 (germline): MGHDK, SYGVNS. The CDR3 contains 16 residues. The CDR3 region is CASSGWEVLANYGYTF. In DNA form, the CDR3 reads TGTGCCAGCAGTGGCTGGGAGGTTTTAGCTAACTATGGCTACACCTTC.

This chain connects TRBV10-3 to TRBJ1-1, with D tentatively TRBD1 (5 bases). V was cut by 4 bases and J by 12 bases, with 18 bases left in between. This CDR3 is built from 13 residues. Germline V gives CDR1 ENHRY, CDR2 SYGVKD. This chain's CDR3 is CAISGGRYEQTFF. CDR3 bases: TGTGCCATCAGTGGGGGACGTTACGAACAAACTTTCTTT.

This clonotype was observed a few times. The chain recombines TRBV7-9 with TRBJ1-2; a possible D gene is TRBD1 (6 bases). Germline V gene lookup returns CDR1 SEHNR and CDR2 FQNEAQ (reference sequence). The CDR3 covers 16 residues. The ends were cut back, 4 bases at V and 7 bases at J, with 22 bases in the middle. CDR3 in amino acids: CASSSTTGALIVGYTF. Here the CDR3 DNA reads TGTGCCAGCAGCTCCACCACGGGGGCCCTTATTGTTGGCTACACCTTC. Looking up the rest from reference TRBV7-9 and TRBJ1-2 gives the full variable domain: DTGVSQNPRHKITKRGQNVTFRCDPISEHNRLYWYRQTLGQGPEFLTYFQNEAQLEKSRLLSDRFSAERPKGSFSTLEIQRTEQGDSAMYLCASSSTTGALIVGYTFGSGTRLTVV.

This clonotype was seen many times. The genes are TRBV7-9 and TRBJ2-2; the D is unclear. Trimming pared 1 base from V and 3 bases from J, leaving 15 bases between. The CDR3 totals 17 residues. Germline V gene sequence: CDR1 SEHNR, CDR2 FQNEAQ (reference sequence). CDR3 DNA sequence: TGTGCCAGCAGCTTAGAGGGTCTAGGGCTCGACACCGGGGAGCTGTTTTTT. This codes for CASSLEGLGLDTGELFF. Looking up the rest from reference TRBV7-9 and TRBJ2-2 gives the full variable domain: DTGVSQNPRHKITKRGQNVTFRCDPISEHNRLYWYRQTLGQGPEFLTYFQNEAQLEKSRLLSDRFSAERPKGSFSTLEIQRTEQGDSAMYLCASSLEGLGLDTGELFFGEGSRLTVL.

This sequence joins TRBV19 and TRBJ1-2, with a possible D match to TRBD1 (5 bases). Germline V lookup: CDR1 LNHDA, CDR2 SQIVND (reference sequence). V was cut by 7 bases and J by 6 bases, with 18 bases left in between. The CDR3 extends over 14 amino acids. CDR3: CASTIRGFMDGYTF. The CDR3 region has the DNA TGTGCCAGTACCATTAGGGGCTTCATGGATGGCTACACCTTC.

Comment on this clonotype: The conserved closing phenylalanine or tryptophan is absent in this CDR3, likely reflecting a read error. Because the CDR3's place on the DNA is in doubt, the DNA is left out and the CDR3 is given as listed by TCRdb. This chain joins TRBV7-9 and TRBJ2-7; the D call of TRBD1 is as the table states it, not checked on the DNA. The CDR3 is 8 residues long, counting both termini. Looked up from germline, CDR1 is SEHNR and CDR2 is FQNEAQ (reference sequence). The CDR3: CASSEGGG.

The CDR3 protein is CASSLPLLVGSSYNEQFF. The CDR3, as DNA: TGTGCCAGCAGCTTGCCCCTCTTAGTGGGCTCCTCCTACAATGAGCAGTTCTTC. The chain uses TRBV5-4 and TRBJ2-1; D not resolved. Looked up from germline, CDR1 is SGHNT and CDR2 is YYREEE (reference sequence). Trimming cost V 1 base and J 0 bases, with 17 bases left between them. There are 18 residues in the CDR3. Variable domain in full (rest from reference TRBV5-4 and TRBJ2-1): ETGVTQSPTHLIKTRGQQVTLRCSSQSGHNTVSWYQQALGQGPQFIFQYYREEENGRGNFPPRFSGLQFPNYSSELNVNALELDDSALYLCASSLPLLVGSSYNEQFFGPGTRLTVL.

V gene TRBV20-1 combines with J gene TRBJ2-7; 8 bases match TRBD1. This CDR3 comprises 13 residues. V was clipped by 2 bases and J by 6 bases; unmatched bases: 6. In germline, CDR1 is DFQATT, CDR2 SNEGSKA (reference sequence). The CDR3 is CSARSRTGREQYF. The CDR3 region has the DNA TGCAGTGCTAGATCTCGGACAGGGCGCGAGCAGTACTTC.

This sequence joins TRBV19 and TRBJ2-7; D is possibly TRBD2 (6 bases). Germline CDR1 and CDR2: LNHDA and SQIVND (reference sequence). V was cut by 6 bases and J by 2 bases, with 17 bases left in between. The CDR3 runs 15 residues. CDR3 nucleotides: TGTGCCAGTAGACAAACCGGGACTGCAACCTACGAGCAGTACTTC. The encoded protein is CASRQTGTATYEQYF.

This clonotype was counted a few times. A much larger clone lies one base from this, so it may be a read error. This chain joins TRBV14 and TRBJ1-1, with D unclear. The CDR3 runs 13 residues. Germline lookup yields CDR1 SGHDN and CDR2 FVKESK. The CDR3 DNA is TGTGCCAGCAGCCAAGATCCGGTGGGTTTGGCTCTCTTT. Translated: CASSQDPVGLALF.

CDR3 sequence reads: CASSSTGTANQPQHF. In DNA form, the CDR3 reads TGTGCCAGCAGCTCCACCGGGACTGCAAATCAGCCCCAGCATTTT. This chain connects TRBV11-2 to TRBJ1-5; D perhaps matches TRBD1 (5 bases). There are 15 residues in the CDR3. V was trimmed by 4 bases and J by 4 bases, leaving 14 bases between them. Per the germline V gene, CDR1 is SGHAT and CDR2 is FQNNGV.

This chain joins TRBV25-1 and TRBJ1-2; a weak D match, TRBD1 (5 bases). Trimming removed 8 bases from V and 9 bases from J, with 25 bases in between. The germline gives CDR1 MGHDK, CDR2 SYGVNS. The CDR3 loop spans 15 amino acids. Here the CDR3 DNA reads TGTGCCAGCTCACCTGGACGTCCAGGGTACAGTTGCTACACCTTC. It encodes CASSPGRPGYSCYTF.

The V call is TRBV10-2, the J call TRBJ2-2; 9 bases fit TRBD1. V lost 3 bases, J lost 6 bases, and 8 bases stayed unmatched. Germline V CDR1 and CDR2: WSHSY, SAAADI. The CDR3 spans 16 residues. The CDR3 DNA follows: TGCGCCAGCAGTGATACCGGGACAGGGTGGGCCGGGGAGCTGTTTTTT. It translates to CASSDTGTGWAGELFF.

The sample holds a few counts of this clonotype. This may be a read error, as it is one base from a much larger clone. V is TRBV7-2 and J is TRBJ2-7; TRBD1 aligns across 10 bases. Germline V gene lookup returns CDR1 SGHTA and CDR2 FQGNSA. The CDR3 loop spans 15 amino acids. CDR3 coding DNA: TGTGCCAGCAGCTTAAGGACAGGGGGAAACTACGACCAGTACTTC. It yields the protein CASSLRTGGNYDQYF.

This clonotype was counted between two and nine times. V and J are TRBV15 and TRBJ2-5; weak D call: TRBD2 (6 bases). The CDR3 runs to 16 residues. Germline V lookup: CDR1 LNHNV, CDR2 YYDKDF (reference sequence). Deletions cut 0 bases from V and 5 bases from J, with 16 bases between. CDR3 DNA: TGTGCCACCAGCAGAGATCAACCCGGAGGGAGGGAGACCCAGTACTTC. Amino acid sequence: CATSRDQPGGRETQYF. The entire variable domain, with the rest obtained from reference TRBV15 and TRBJ2-5, is as follows: DAMVIQNPRYQVTQFGKPVTLSCSQTLNHNVMYWYQQKSSQAPKLLFHYYDKDFNNEADTPDNFQSRRPNTSFCFLDIRSPGLGDTAMYLCATSRDQPGGRETQYFGPGTRLLVL.